Shown below are 14 T cell receptor beta chains from a single sample sequenced in a study of blood T cell repertoires in COVID-19. The data were produced by immunoSEQ multiplex PCR, yet TCRdb's version contains in-frame clones alone and is incomplete. The table lists roughly 150,000 clones, approximately 80% of them singletons. Material for sequencing was peripheral blood. These receptors were taken from a woman older than 75 with active or convalescent COVID-19.

The genes are TRBV7-9 and TRBJ1-1, with 10 bases lining up with TRBD1. CDR3 length: 17 amino acids. From germline, CDR1 is SEHNR and CDR2 FQNEAQ (reference sequence). The V gene end was trimmed by 6 bases and the J gene end by 2 bases; junction bases not matched to a gene: 12. The CDR3 nucleotides are TGTGCCAGCAGTAAAAGCCCGGGACAGGGGATTAACACTGAAGCTTTCTTT. Encoded protein: CASSKSPGQGINTEAFF. Full variable domain (remainder filled in from reference TRBV7-9 and TRBJ1-1): DTGVSQNPRHKITKRGQNVTFRCDPISEHNRLYWYRQTLGQGPEFLTYFQNEAQLEKSRLLSDRFSAERPKGSFSTLEIQRTEQGDSAMYLCASSKSPGQGINTEAFFGQGTRLTVV.

The V gene is TRBV6-5, the J gene TRBJ2-5; 9 bases line up with TRBD2. In germline, CDR1 is MNHEY, CDR2 SVGAGI. This CDR3 has 13 amino acids. V was clipped by 4 bases and J by 4 bases; unmatched bases: 1. The CDR3 region has the DNA TGTGCCAGCAGTTTGGGACTAGCAGAGACCCAGTACTTC. As protein: CASSLGLAETQYF.

The chain couples TRBV7-9 to TRBJ1-2; D is possibly TRBD1 (5 bases). The CDR3 covers 15 residues. The V and J ends lost 1 base and 4 bases respectively, with 13 bases between them. Per germline, CDR1 SEHNR and CDR2 FQNEAQ (reference sequence). The CDR3 spells CASSLDTRASYGYTF. The DNA for the CDR3 is TGTGCCAGCAGCTTAGATACCAGGGCCAGCTATGGCTACACCTTC.

CDR3 residues: CASRGALNTGELFF. CDR3 coding DNA: TGTGCCAGTAGAGGGGCCCTGAACACCGGGGAGCTGTTTTTT. The chain carries TRBV19 and TRBJ2-2; a weak D match, TRBD1 (5 bases). CDR3 length equals 14 residues. Trimming removed 6 bases from V and 1 base from J, with 9 bases in between. Germline CDR1 reads LNHDA; CDR2 reads SQIVND (reference sequence).

The chain carries TRBV5-1 and TRBJ1-1; the D gene is possibly TRBD1 (5 bases). In germline, CDR1 is SGHRS, CDR2 YFSETQ. V dropped 0 bases and J dropped 4 bases, with 13 bases sitting between them. The CDR3 is 15 residues long. CDR3 in DNA: TGCGCCAGCAGCTTGGCTAGGGGTGATCTCACTGAAGCTTTCTTT. Translation: CASSLARGDLTEAFF. Drawing the rest from reference TRBV5-1 and TRBJ1-1, the complete variable domain is KAGVTQTPRYLIKTRGQQVTLSCSPISGHRSVSWYQQTPGQGLQFLFEYFSETQRNKGNFPGRFSGRQFSNSRSEMNVSTLELGDSALYLCASSLARGDLTEAFFGQGTRLTVV.

The chain employs TRBV10-3 and TRBJ1-1, with D possibly being TRBD1 (6 bases). V was pared by 0 bases and J by 6 bases, with 17 bases between. The CDR3 consists of 16 residues. Germline CDR1 ENHRY, CDR2 SYGVKD. The CDR3 DNA reads as TGTGCCATCAGTGAGTCGATGGGGGCCCCCAGCCCTGAAGCTTTCTTT. This encodes CAISESMGAPSPEAFF.

This clone was seen repeatedly, ten times or more. The CDR3 nucleotides are TGCGCCAGCACAGCCCGCGGGGACAGCACTTCTAACTATGGCTACACCTTC. This translates into CASTARGDSTSNYGYTF. This chain uses TRBV10-2 with TRBJ1-2, with 7 bases aligning to TRBD1. V gave up 7 bases and J gave up 0 bases; unmatched junction bases: 14. Germline V gene sequence: CDR1 WSHSY, CDR2 SAAADI. The CDR3 is 17 amino acids.

This clone was found a few times. The J gene is TRBJ1-3, the V gene TRBV7-9; D unresolved. Germline-derived CDR1 and CDR2 are SEHNR and FQNEAQ (reference sequence). Trimming left V 6 bases short and J 3 bases short, with 12 bases between. There are 14 residues in the CDR3. The CDR3 protein is CASRIDGGGNTIYF. CDR3 nucleotide sequence: TGTGCCAGCAGAATAGACGGCGGTGGAAACACCATATATTTT.

This clone appeared a single time. In DNA, the CDR3 is TGTGCCAGCAGCTTAGCCGGGACTAGCTGGGATGAGCAGTTCTTC. Amino acid sequence: CASSLAGTSWDEQFF. V gene TRBV7-9 combines with J gene TRBJ2-1; 9 bases line up with TRBD2. CDR3 length: 15 residues. Germline trimming cut 0 bases from V and 8 bases from J; bases unmatched to any gene: 5. CDR1 is SEHNR and CDR2 is FQNEAQ in the germline V gene (reference sequence).

The V gene is TRBV7-8, the J gene TRBJ1-2; possibly TRBD1 for D (5 bases). The CDR3 runs to 13 residues. The V gene lost 5 bases and the J gene lost 5 bases, with 12 bases spanning the gap. Per germline, CDR1 SGHVS and CDR2 FQNEAQ. The CDR3 region has the DNA TGTGCCAGCAGCCGGGGGAGTGGGTATGGCTACACCTTC. Its translation: CASSRGSGYGYTF. Based on the CDR3 plus reference TRBV7-8 and TRBJ1-2, the full variable domain is GAGVSQSPRYKVAKRGQDVALRCDPISGHVSLFWYQQALGQGPEFLTYFQNEAQLDKSGLPSDRFFAERPEGSVSTLKIQRTQQEDSAVYLCASSRGSGYGYTFGSGTRLTVV.

The J gene is TRBJ1-5, the V gene TRBV19; a possible D gene is TRBD1 (6 bases). Trimming removed 5 bases at V and 2 bases at J, with 16 bases between. The germline gives CDR1 LNHDA, CDR2 SQIVND (reference sequence). The CDR3 totals 16 residues. The CDR3 DNA sequence: TGTGCCAGTAGTGTCCAAACAGGGTATGGCAATCAGCCCCAGCATTTT. Its translation: CASSVQTGYGNQPQHF.

J is TRBJ2-7 and V is TRBV6-5; D may be TRBD1 (6 bases). Per the germline V gene, CDR1 is MNHEY and CDR2 is SVGAGI. This CDR3 has 15 amino acids. V was pared by 2 bases and J by 2 bases, with 13 bases between. The CDR3 spells CASSYRSTGPYEQYF. The CDR3 DNA is TGTGCCAGCAGTTACCGGTCGACAGGCCCCTACGAGCAGTACTTC.

In DNA, the CDR3 is TGTGCCAGTAGTACTAGCATAGCGGCTGAGACCCAGTACTTC. Encoded protein: CASSTSIAAETQYF. The chain uses TRBV19 and TRBJ2-5; D perhaps matches TRBD2 (6 bases). The CDR3 is 14 amino acids. Germline V gives CDR1 LNHDA, CDR2 SQIVND (reference sequence). V lost 4 bases to trimming and J lost 5 bases, with 14 bases between them.

The chain recombines TRBV4-3 with TRBJ2-3; 8 nucleotides line up with TRBD1. The trim removed 4 bases at V and 6 bases at J, leaving 9 bases unmatched. The germline CDR1 and CDR2 sequences are LGHNA and YSLEER. The CDR3 length is 15 residues. The CDR3 loop reads CASSRDRGSGDTQYF. CDR3 nucleotides: TGCGCCAGCAGCCGCGACAGGGGATCAGGGGATACGCAGTATTTT.